The 14 T cell receptor beta chains below all came from one sample that was sequenced in a study of blood T cells in healthy people across ages. A second roughly 6 to 12 cycle PCR used barcoded and J-beta primers. TCRdb used MiXCR to reprocess the 5' RACE reads, holding one entry per CDR3 protein. The sample includes more than 750,000 distinct CDR3 sequences, about 27% seen only once; the top ten take about 9.4%. The sample also formed part of further work on T cells of mothers and their children.

Material: blood. The receptors here all came from a woman aged 40 to 50 in good health.

This sequence joins TRBV5-6 and TRBJ1-1, with TRBD1 matching over 9 bases. V was pared by 0 bases and J by 10 bases, with 4 bases of the junction left unmatched. The germline V gene has CDR1 SGHDT and CDR2 YYEEEE. This CDR3 has 13 residues. As DNA, the CDR3 is TGTGCCAGCAGCTTGGGGGACAGGGCGTCAGCTTTCTTT. It encodes CASSLGDRASAFF.

This clonotype has more than one count but fewer than ten. The J gene is TRBJ1-4, the V gene TRBV5-8, with D uncertain. V lost 0 bases, J lost 5 bases, and 11 bases lay in between. Germline loops: CDR1 SGHTS, CDR2 YDEGEE. This CDR3 contains 15 residues. The CDR3 DNA follows: TGTGCCAGCAGCTTGGGTCCCAGCCAAAATGAAAAACTGTTTTTT. This gives the protein CASSLGPSQNEKLFF.

This sequence joins TRBV9 and TRBJ2-1; possibly TRBD1 for D (6 bases). The V end lost 5 bases, the J end lost 3 bases, and 15 bases lay between the germline ends. The germline V gene has CDR1 SGDLS and CDR2 YYNGEE. CDR3 size: 15 residues. The chain's CDR3 is CASSYQDSYYNEQFF. The DNA for the CDR3 is TGTGCCAGCAGTTACCAGGACAGCTACTACAATGAGCAGTTCTTC. Full variable domain (missing parts from reference TRBV9 and TRBJ2-1): DSGVTQTPKHLITATGQRVTLRCSPRSGDLSVYWYQQSLDQGLQFLIQYYNGEERAKGNILERFSAQQFPDLHSELNLSSLELGDSALYFCASSYQDSYYNEQFFGPGTRLTVL.

The chain recombines TRBV5-1 with TRBJ1-5; a possible D gene is TRBD1 (5 bases). Trimming removed 0 bases at V and 7 bases at J, with 14 bases between. This CDR3 spans 15 amino acids. Germline loops: CDR1 SGHRS, CDR2 YFSETQ. DNA for the CDR3: TGCGCCAGCAGCTTGGAATCCGGGAGGGGCCAGCCCCAGCATTTT. This translates into CASSLESGRGQPQHF.

The sample holds many counts of this clonotype. This sequence joins TRBV12-3 or TRBV12-4 and TRBJ1-2, with 7 bases matching TRBD1. V dropped 5 bases and J dropped 4; count of bases not matched to a gene: 16. This CDR3 region has 17 residues. As DNA, the CDR3 is TGTGCCAGCAGTCCAAAACTCAAGACAGGGTTTGGCTATGGCTACACCTTC. Residues: CASSPKLKTGFGYGYTF.

The chain links TRBV6-5 to TRBJ1-5; D remains unclear. This CDR3 region has 15 residues. Per germline, CDR1 MNHEY and CDR2 SVGAGI. V was shortened by 0 bases and J by 10 bases, with 16 bases between the two germline ends. The CDR3 region has the DNA TGTGCCAGCAGTTACTCATTCGACGGATCCTCACCCCAGCATTTT. Protein sequence: CASSYSFDGSSPQHF.

This clonotype was found a few times. The chain joins TRBV29-1 to TRBJ2-2, with 7 bases aligning to TRBD1. The V gene's germline CDR1 is SQVTM and CDR2 ANQGSEA. This CDR3 has 16 residues. V gave up 0 bases and J gave up 6 bases; unmatched junction bases: 10. The CDR3 DNA reads as TGCAGCGTTGAAGATCTGGGGACAGTGCGACCCGGGGAGCTGTTTTTT. Protein product: CSVEDLGTVRPGELFF.

This clonotype was seen at least ten times. The CDR3 protein is CASSLVAQGVEQYF. The DNA of the CDR3 is TGTGCCAGCAGCTTAGTGGCACAGGGGGTAGAGCAGTACTTC. The chain recombines TRBV7-9 with TRBJ2-7, with TRBD1 matching 8 bases. CDR1 is SEHNR and CDR2 is FQNEAQ in the germline V gene (reference sequence). V lost 1 base to trimming and J lost 7 bases; unmatched junction nucleotides: 6. The CDR3 length is 14 residues.

This clonotype was seen ten or more times. This chain uses TRBV6-2 or TRBV6-3 with TRBJ2-7; D is unresolved. The CDR3 is made up of 14 amino acids. CDR1 and CDR2 from the germline V gene are MNHEY and SVGEGT. V dropped 8 bases and J dropped 3 bases, with 17 bases sitting between them. The CDR3 DNA reads as TGTGCCAGCTCAATTCCCCGGACCTACTACGAGCAGTACTTC. Translating gives CASSIPRTYYEQYF.

On this clonotype itself: It is unclear where the CDR3 begins or ends on the DNA, so no DNA is shown, and the CDR3 is as TCRdb lists it. The V gene is TRBV6-9, the J gene TRBJ1-5. Germline lookup yields CDR1 MNHGY and CDR2 SVAAGI. Ends included, the CDR3 has 16 residues. This CDR3 reads CASIEGGGYLCQPQHF.

This clonotype was counted a few times. V usage is TRBV28 and J usage is TRBJ2-3; 7 bases fit TRBD1. CDR1 and CDR2 from the germline V gene are MDHEN and SYDVKM. The CDR3 spans 15 residues. Trimming at V came to 2 bases and at J to 1 base, leaving 3 bases not matched to a gene. The CDR3 DNA sequence: TGTGCCAGCAGTTTACAGGGGGATCGCACAGATACGCAGTATTTT. Amino acids: CASSLQGDRTDTQYF. Full variable domain (outside the CDR3, taken from reference TRBV28 and TRBJ2-3): DVKVTQSSRYLVKRTGEKVFLECVQDMDHENMFWYRQDPGLGLRLIYFSYDVKMKEKGDIPEGYSVSREKKERFSLILESASTNQTSMYLCASSLQGDRTDTQYFGPGTRLTVL.

This chain links TRBV28 with TRBJ2-3; no clear D gene. This CDR3 spans 13 amino acids. Germline loops: CDR1 MDHEN, CDR2 SYDVKM. V lost 6 bases and J lost 5, with 12 bases in between. CDR3 DNA: TGTGCCAGCAGGCCAAGCGTGGAAGATACGCAGTATTTT. Its protein is CASRPSVEDTQYF.

A few counts support this clonotype. This chain connects TRBV28 to TRBJ2-7, with 14 bases fitting TRBD2. Germline V gene sequence: CDR1 MDHEN, CDR2 SYDVKM. V was clipped by 6 bases and J by 3 bases; unmatched bases: 13. This CDR3 contains 18 residues. The CDR3 here is CASRQTSGGVTRLYEQYF. CDR3 nucleotide sequence: TGTGCCAGCAGACAGACTAGCGGGGGGGTAACGCGACTCTACGAGCAGTACTTC.

This clonotype was observed a handful of times. The chain combines TRBV29-1 with TRBJ1-1, with 9 positions matching TRBD1. CDR3 length equals 15 residues. V was pared by 1 base and J by 0 bases, with 3 bases of the junction left unmatched. Germline V lookup: CDR1 SQVTM, CDR2 ANQGSEA. The CDR3 protein is CSVEGTGAMNTEAFF. The CDR3 DNA reads TGCAGCGTTGAAGGGACAGGGGCGATGAACACTGAAGCTTTCTTT.